This T cell receptor (beta chain) originates from a study of regulatory T cells in long-lasting Graves disease. Findings of the study overall: Researchers reported studying only peripheral blood, not thyroid tissue.

Regarding this clonotype: Its antigen is unknown. This could be a read error, since a much larger clone is one nucleotide away.

Arm-PCR of CDR3 regions and iRepertoire HTBI primers were the basis on which TCR beta libraries were built. TCRdb re-analysed the multiplex PCR reads in MiXCR, keeping a single row per CDR3 protein. The sample holds under 700,000 distinct CDR3 sequences, around 16% seen once. Time point described: newly diagnosed GD, antithyroid drugs for less than 3 months. PBMCs were the source of the RNA used for TCR sequencing. Graves' disease diagnosis relied on American Thyroid Association guidelines. Germline-derived CDR1 and CDR2 are MNHEY and SMNVEV (reference sequence). The CDR3 has 14 amino acids. Trimming removed 6 bases at V and 3 bases at J, with 14 bases between. These data were also filed under a second study, of T cells in Graves' hyperthyroidism and ophthalmopathy.

This material consisted of peripheral blood mononuclear cells (PBMCs), taken at new diagnosis, from a patient treated with antithyroid drugs. This TCR was recovered from a woman aged 40 to 65 with Graves disease. The chain uses TRBV27 and TRBJ1-2, with unresolved D. The CDR3, as DNA: TGTGCCAGCAGCCCCGTTGTCGGCCACTATGGCTACACCTTC. It translates to CASSPVVGHYGYTF.